A single sample is the source of the 13 T cell receptor beta chains below, sequenced in a study of blood T cell repertoires in COVID-19 (dated by TCRdb to 2018 to 2021). The receptor library was made with the immunoSEQ multiplex PCR assay. As stored in TCRdb, this immuneACCESS dataset retains in-frame rearrangements with V and J assigned. A fraction of the clones does not appear; measured against another copy, unresolved V genes explain less than half of the discrepancy, and the remainder lacks a known reason. The sample includes approximately 70,000 clones, with approximately 90% observed a single time. Jointly, the top ten make up roughly 6.2% of the sample. Sequenced material: peripheral blood. The receptors shown here come from a woman of 80 years or more with active COVID-19.

The J gene is TRBJ2-5, the V gene TRBV19; 10 bases are a match to TRBD1. Germline V gives CDR1 LNHDA, CDR2 SQIVND (reference sequence). Unmatched junction bases numbered 5, after V lost 5 bases and J lost 5 bases. This CDR3 comprises 14 residues. CDR3: CASSPLTGGETQYF. As DNA, the CDR3 is TGTGCCAGTAGTCCCCTGACAGGGGGCGAGACCCAGTACTTC.

J is TRBJ2-6 and V is TRBV7-2; 7 nucleotides agree with TRBD2. Germline assignment: CDR1 SGHTA and CDR2 FQGNSA. The V segment lost 2 bases and the J segment 2 bases; nucleotides outside the gene matches: 3. CDR3 length equals 16 residues. This CDR3 reads CASSLSGGAGANVLTF. The CDR3 DNA follows: TGTGCCAGCAGCTTATCTGGGGGGGCTGGGGCCAACGTCCTGACTTTC.

The chain recombines TRBV18 with TRBJ1-1, with D possibly being TRBD1 (5 bases). Per the germline V gene, CDR1 is KGHSH and CDR2 is LQKENI. CDR3 size: 16 residues. Trimming cost V 1 base and J 1 base, with 13 bases left between them. CDR3 loop: CASSPRRLQANTEAFF. CDR3 DNA sequence: TGTGCCAGCTCACCACGGCGTCTACAGGCGAACACTGAAGCTTTCTTT.

This clone occurred once. This chain joins TRBV6-5 and TRBJ2-6; D not resolved. The CDR3 has 14 residues. V was clipped by 8 bases and J by 4 bases, with 12 bases between them. CDR1 is MNHEY and CDR2 is SVGAGI in the germline V gene. The CDR3: CASDWNGGANVLTF. CDR3 nucleotide sequence: TGTGCCAGCGATTGGAACGGGGGGGCCAACGTCCTGACTTTC.

This clone was counted a few times. The chain uses TRBV7-7 and TRBJ2-1; a weak D match, TRBD2 (5 bases). CDR3 length equals 13 residues. V was cut by 5 bases and J by 5 bases, with 10 bases left in between. Germline V gene lookup returns CDR1 SSHAT and CDR2 FNYEAQ (reference sequence). In DNA form, the CDR3 reads TGTGCCAGCAGCCTTGCGAGGGACAATGAGCAGTTCTTC. Amino acids: CASSLARDNEQFF.

As regards this clone: The germline gene is not matched at one end of the junction; a read error may be the cause. The chain carries TRBV15 and TRBJ1-1; no definite D call. This CDR3 is built from 15 residues. Germline CDR1 reads LNHNV; CDR2 reads YYDKDF (reference sequence). The CDR3 spells CATSRDFTPRPDAFF. CDR3 coding DNA: TGTGCCACCAGCAGAGATTTTACCCCTAGACCTGACGCTTTCTTT.

The chain is built from TRBV5-4 and TRBJ2-3, with 9 positions matching TRBD2. The length of the CDR3 is 16 residues. The ends lost 0 bases at V and 3 bases at J; junction bases unmatched: 5. The germline gives CDR1 SGHNT, CDR2 YYREEE (reference sequence). CDR3 in amino acids: CASSLVAGGFTDTQYF. The DNA for the CDR3 is TGTGCCAGCAGCTTGGTTGCGGGAGGGTTTACAGATACGCAGTATTTT. The full variable domain, its missing parts supplied by reference TRBV5-4 and TRBJ2-3, is ETGVTQSPTHLIKTRGQQVTLRCSSQSGHNTVSWYQQALGQGPQFIFQYYREEENGRGNFPPRFSGLQFPNYSSELNVNALELDDSALYLCASSLVAGGFTDTQYFGPGTRLTVL.

The V gene is TRBV5-4, the J gene TRBJ2-3; possibly TRBD1 for D (6 bases). The length of the CDR3 is 15 residues. V shed 3 bases and J shed 1 base, with 12 bases lying between them. CDR1 SGHNT and CDR2 YYREEE come from the germline V gene (reference sequence). Here the CDR3 reads CASSWGKGGTDTQYF. CDR3 bases: TGTGCCAGCAGCTGGGGTAAGGGGGGCACAGATACGCAGTATTTT.

This clone was counted once. V gene TRBV6-2 or TRBV6-3 combines with J gene TRBJ2-7; D gene uncertain. CDR3 length: 14 residues. Germline CDR1 is MNHEY and CDR2 is SVGEGT. V shed 3 bases and J shed 5 bases, with 14 bases lying between them. The CDR3 loop is CASSYGRLTNEQYF. For the CDR3, the DNA is TGTGCCAGCAGTTATGGCAGGTTGACGAACGAGCAGTACTTC.

The gene calls are TRBV7-2 and TRBJ1-3; unclear D gene. The V end lost 3 bases, the J end lost 0 bases, and 9 bases lay between the germline ends. Germline V CDR1 and CDR2: SGHTA, FQGNSA. The CDR3 has 15 amino acids. DNA for the CDR3: TGTGCCAGCAGCTTTATGTCGAGCTCTGGAAACACCATATATTTT. Amino acid sequence: CASSFMSSSGNTIYF.

This clone was detected a few times. The rearrangement joins TRBV14 to TRBJ2-7; 7 nucleotides align to TRBD1. This CDR3 spans 14 amino acids. The junction had 5 bases not matched to a gene; V was cut back by 4 bases and J by 2 bases. The germline gives CDR1 SGHDN, CDR2 FVKESK. CDR3 in DNA: TGTGCCAGCAGCCCGTCCGGGACAGCCTACGAGCAGTACTTC. As protein: CASSPSGTAYEQYF.

Written as DNA, the CDR3 is TGTGCCAGCAGCGGAATCGGACAGTTTACCTCTGGGGCCAACGTCCTGACTTTC. Protein product: CASSGIGQFTSGANVLTF. V gene TRBV5-6 combines with J gene TRBJ2-6, with a possible D match to TRBD1 (6 bases). This CDR3 has 18 residues. Germline CDR1 reads SGHDT; CDR2 reads YYEEEE. Trimming removed 4 bases from V and 0 bases from J, with 17 bases in between.

This chain links TRBV3-1 (or the pseudogene TRBV3-2) with TRBJ1-2; maybe TRBD1 (5 bases). Germline V gene sequence: CDR1 LGHDT, CDR2 YNNKEL (reference sequence). V gave up 2 bases and J gave up 4 bases, with 11 bases separating them. The CDR3 totals 14 residues. The DNA of the CDR3 is TGTGCCAGCAGCCAAAGACAGTACAGCTATGGCTACACCTTC. Protein sequence: CASSQRQYSYGYTF.